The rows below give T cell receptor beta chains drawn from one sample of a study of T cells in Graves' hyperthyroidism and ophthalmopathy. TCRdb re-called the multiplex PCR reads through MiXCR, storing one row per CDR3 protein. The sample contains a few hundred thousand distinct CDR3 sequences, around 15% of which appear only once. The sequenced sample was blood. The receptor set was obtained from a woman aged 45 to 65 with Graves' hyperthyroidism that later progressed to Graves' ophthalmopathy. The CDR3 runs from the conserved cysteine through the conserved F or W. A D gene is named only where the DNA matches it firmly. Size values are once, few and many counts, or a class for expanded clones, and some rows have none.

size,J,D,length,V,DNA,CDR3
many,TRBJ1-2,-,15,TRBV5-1,TGCGCCAGCAGCTTGGAACCGCAGGGGAACTATGGCTACACCTTC,CASSLEPQGNYGYTF
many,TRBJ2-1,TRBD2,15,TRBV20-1,TGCAGTGCCCTTAGCGGGAGGTTCACCGGGAATGAGCAGTTCTTC,CSALSGRFTGNEQFF
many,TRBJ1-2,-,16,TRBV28,TGTGCCAGCAGTTTACCACAGGCCCTAACCCCGTATGGCTACACCTTC,CASSLPQALTPYGYTF
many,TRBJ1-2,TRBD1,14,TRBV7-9,TGTGCCAGCAGCTCAATGACAGGGGGCTACGGCTACACCTTC,CASSSMTGGYGYTF
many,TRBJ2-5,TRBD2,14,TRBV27,TGTGCCAGCACCCTGAGAGCGGGAGTGGAGACCCAGTACTTC,CASTLRAGVETQYF
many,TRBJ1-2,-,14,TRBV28,TGTGCCAGCAGTGACCCCGCCATTAACTATGGCTACACCTTC,CASSDPAINYGYTF
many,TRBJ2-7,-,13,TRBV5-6,TGTGCCAGCAGCTTGCGCGGGACCTACGAGCAGTACTTC,CASSLRGTYEQYF
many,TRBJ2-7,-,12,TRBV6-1,TGTGCCAGCAGGAATAAGGCGTACGAGCAGTACTTC,CASRNKAYEQYF
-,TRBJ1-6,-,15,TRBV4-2,TGTGCCAGCAGCCAAGAAGGTCACCTTAATTCACCCCTCCACTTT,CASSQEGHLNSPLHF
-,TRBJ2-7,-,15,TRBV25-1,TGTGCCAGCAGTGAGGTAAGGGGCCTCTCCTACGAGCAGTACTTC,CASSEVRGLSYEQYF
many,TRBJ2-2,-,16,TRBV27,TGTGCCAGCAGTCCACCCCGACAGGTGAACACCGGGGAGCTGTTTTTT,CASSPPRQVNTGELFF
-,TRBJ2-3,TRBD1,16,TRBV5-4,TGTGCCAGCAGCTTGGGGGGACAGGGGCCGGCAGATACGCAGTATTTT,CASSLGGQGPADTQYF
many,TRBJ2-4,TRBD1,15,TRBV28,TGTGCCAGCAGTTTATTGGGACAGGGCCAAAACATTCAGTACTTC,CASSLLGQGQNIQYF
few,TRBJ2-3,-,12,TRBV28,TGTGCCAGCAGTCCGGGGATAGATACGCAGTATTTT,CASSPGIDTQYF
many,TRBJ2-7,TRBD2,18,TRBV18,TGTGCCAGCTCACCACAGGAAATCGCGCGGGGGACCTCCTACGAGCAGTACTTC,CASSPQEIARGTSYEQYF
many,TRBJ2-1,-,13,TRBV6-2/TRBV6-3,TGTGCCAGCAGTTTATACCAGTCCCATGAGCAGTTCTTC,CASSLYQSHEQFF
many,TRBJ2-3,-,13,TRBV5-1,TGCGCCAGCAGCCGGGGCGGCACAGATACGCAGTATTTT,CASSRGGTDTQYF
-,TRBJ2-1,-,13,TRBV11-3,TGTGCCAGCGGCTTAGGAGGGAGGAGTGAGCAGTTCTTC,CASGLGGRSEQFF
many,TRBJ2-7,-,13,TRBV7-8,TGTGCCAGCAGCTTTATTCTAGTCTACGAGCAGTACTTC,CASSFILVYEQYF
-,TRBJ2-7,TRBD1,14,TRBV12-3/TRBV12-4,TGTGCCAGCAACCTACAGGGGACAGGTGGGGAGCAGTACTTC,CASNLQGTGGEQYF
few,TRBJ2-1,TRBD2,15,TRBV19,TGTGCCAGTAGCCTACTAGCGTCGGAGGGCGATGAGCAGTTCTTC,CASSLLASEGDEQFF
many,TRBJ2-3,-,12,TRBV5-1,TGCGCCAGCGGGGGACCCGCAGATACGCAGTATTTT,CASGGPADTQYF
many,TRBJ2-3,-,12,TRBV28,TGTGCCAGCAGTTCTATTGTGGATACGCAGTATTTT,CASSSIVDTQYF
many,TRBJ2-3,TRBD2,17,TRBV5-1,TGCGCCAGCAGCCCAGGCCTACTAGCGGGATCCACAGATACGCAGTATTTT,CASSPGLLAGSTDTQYF
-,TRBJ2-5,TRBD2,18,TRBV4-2,TGTGCCAGCAGCCAAGAAAGTCTCCTAGCGGGAGGGCAAGAGACCCAGTACTTC,CASSQESLLAGGQETQYF
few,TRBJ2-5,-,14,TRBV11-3,TGTGCCAACAGCTTAAGGGGTGACGCGGAGACCCAGTACTTC,CANSLRGDAETQYF
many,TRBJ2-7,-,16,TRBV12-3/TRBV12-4,TGTGCCAGCAGTCGGTTTAGCACACTCAGAACCTACGAGCAGTACTTC,CASSRFSTLRTYEQYF
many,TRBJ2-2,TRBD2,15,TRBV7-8,TGTGCCAGCAGCCGGGGGGGACTTAGCACCGGGGAGCTGTTTTTT,CASSRGGLSTGELFF
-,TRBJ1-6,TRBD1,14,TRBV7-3,TGTGCCAGCAGCCTACAGGGGAGGAATTCACCCCTCCACTTT,CASSLQGRNSPLHF
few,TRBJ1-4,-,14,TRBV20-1,TGCAGTGCTCCCCCAGGTTCAACTAATGAAAAACTGTTTTTT,CSAPPGSTNEKLFF